Detailed here is one T cell receptor beta chain. Antigen unknown. The data originate from a study of cytomegalovirus exposure and HLA in healthy donors. Study details: About 200 million T cells yielded some 120 million unique TCR beta sequences in earlier analysis.

Trimming took 2 bases from V and 5 from J, leaving 12 bases between them. The CDR3 runs to 14 residues. Germline V gene sequence: CDR1 LNHDA, CDR2 SQIVND (reference sequence). Study-wide results and limits: Reportedly, cytomegalovirus status was diagnosed with high sensitivity and specificity.

PCR employed 60 Vbeta and 13 Jbeta primers. The assay was immunoSEQ multiplex PCR, and TCRdb's table has in-frame clones only and misses some. The table has more than 85,000 clones, 69% seen once. The TCR originated in a man younger than 40 in good health and CMV-seronegative. Sequencing was done on a sample of PBMCs. V usage is TRBV19 and J usage is TRBJ1-1; D not resolved. As DNA, the CDR3 is TGTGCCAGTAGTATAATCCACAGAGAGACTGAAGCTTTCTTT. Translated: CASSIIHRETEAFF.